A single sample gave rise to the 3 T cell receptor beta chains below, sequenced in a study of CD8 T cells in ankylosing spondylitis. Study-level points and caveats: Blood of patients with ankylosing spondylitis appeared to be characterized by a TCR beta motif of 8 or 9 highly homologous variants.

TCRdb reprocessed the 5' RACE reads via MiXCR and lists one record per CDR3 protein. This sample carries almost 400,000 distinct CDR3 sequences, about 22% of them seen once, and the ten largest clones take roughly 16%. These receptors have no identified antigens. Sequenced input: blood, either unsorted or a sorted T cell fraction (not recorded which). The receptors originated from a male donor with ankylosing spondylitis.

This clonotype was found a few times. V and J are TRBV28 and TRBJ2-1; a weak D match, TRBD2 (6 bases). The V gene lost 8 bases and the J gene lost 15 bases, with 17 bases spanning the gap. The germline gives CDR1 MDHEN, CDR2 SYDVKM. The CDR3 has 11 residues. This CDR3 reads CASGLTGVMFF. The CDR3 DNA reads as TGTGCCAGCGGTCTTACGGGAGTCATGTTCTTC.

There are many counts of this clonotype. The chain couples TRBV6-2 or TRBV6-3 to TRBJ2-7; tentatively, D is TRBD1 (5 bases). CDR3 length: 12 amino acids. The germline CDR1 and CDR2 sequences are MNHEY and SVGEGT. V dropped 5 bases and J dropped 4 bases, with 9 bases sitting between them. The CDR3 loop is CASSRGLYEQYF. The CDR3 DNA sequence: TGTGCCAGCAGTAGGGGTTTGTACGAGCAGTACTTC.

The chain combines TRBV5-1 with TRBJ1-1; D remains unclear. V was cut by 0 bases and J by 0 bases, with 21 bases left in between. Germline V gene lookup returns CDR1 SGHRS and CDR2 YFSETQ. This CDR3 is built from 19 residues. Here the CDR3 DNA reads TGCGCCAGCAGCTTGGGGGCGGCCGGTCGGCTACAGATGAACACTGAAGCTTTCTTT. It is translated as CASSLGAAGRLQMNTEAFF.